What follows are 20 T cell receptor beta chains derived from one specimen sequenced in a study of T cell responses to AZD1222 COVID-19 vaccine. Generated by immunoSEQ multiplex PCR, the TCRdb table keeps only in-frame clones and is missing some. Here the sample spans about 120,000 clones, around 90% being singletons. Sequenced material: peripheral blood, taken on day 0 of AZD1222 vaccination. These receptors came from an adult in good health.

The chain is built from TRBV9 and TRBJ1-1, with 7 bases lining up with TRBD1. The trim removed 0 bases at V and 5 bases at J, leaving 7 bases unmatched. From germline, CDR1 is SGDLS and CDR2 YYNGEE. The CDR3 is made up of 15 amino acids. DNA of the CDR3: TGTGCCAGCAGCGTAGTAGTCAGGGGGGGTACTGAAGCTTTCTTT. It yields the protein CASSVVVRGGTEAFF. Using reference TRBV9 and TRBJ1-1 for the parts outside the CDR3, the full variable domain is DSGVTQTPKHLITATGQRVTLRCSPRSGDLSVYWYQQSLDQGLQFLIQYYNGEERAKGNILERFSAQQFPDLHSELNLSSLELGDSALYFCASSVVVRGGTEAFFGQGTRLTVV.

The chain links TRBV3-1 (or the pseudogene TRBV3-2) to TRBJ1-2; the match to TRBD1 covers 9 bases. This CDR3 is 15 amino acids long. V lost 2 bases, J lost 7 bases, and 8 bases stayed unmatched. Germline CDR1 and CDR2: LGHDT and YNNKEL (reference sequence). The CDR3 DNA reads TGTGCCAGCAGCCAATTGGGGGGACAGGGTGGTGGCTACACCTTC. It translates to CASSQLGGQGGGYTF.

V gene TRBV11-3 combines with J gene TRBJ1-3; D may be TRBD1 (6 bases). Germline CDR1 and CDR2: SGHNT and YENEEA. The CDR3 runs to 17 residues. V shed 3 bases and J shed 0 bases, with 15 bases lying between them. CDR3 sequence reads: CASSLWTVPSSGNTIYF. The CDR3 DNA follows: TGTGCCAGCAGCTTGTGGACAGTACCCAGCTCTGGAAACACCATATATTTT.

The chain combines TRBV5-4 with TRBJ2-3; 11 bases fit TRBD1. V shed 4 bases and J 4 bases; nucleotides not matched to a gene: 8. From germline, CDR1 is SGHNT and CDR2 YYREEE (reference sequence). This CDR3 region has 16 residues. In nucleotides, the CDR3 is TGTGCCAGCAGCCTGCCTCCGGGACAGGGGGCAGATACGCAGTATTTT. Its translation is CASSLPPGQGADTQYF.

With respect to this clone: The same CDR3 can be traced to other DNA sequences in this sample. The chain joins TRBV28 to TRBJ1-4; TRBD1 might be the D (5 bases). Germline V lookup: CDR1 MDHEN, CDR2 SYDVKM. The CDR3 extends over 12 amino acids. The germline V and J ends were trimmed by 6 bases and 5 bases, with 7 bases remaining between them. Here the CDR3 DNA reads TGTGCCAGCAGGGGGGTAAATGAAAAACTGTTTTTT. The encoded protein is CASRGVNEKLFF.

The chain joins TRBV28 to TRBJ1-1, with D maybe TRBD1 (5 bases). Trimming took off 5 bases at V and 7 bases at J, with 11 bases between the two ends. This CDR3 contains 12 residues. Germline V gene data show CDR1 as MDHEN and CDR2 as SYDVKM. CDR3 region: CASSLGGFEAFF. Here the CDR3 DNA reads TGTGCCAGCAGTCTCGGGGGTTTTGAAGCTTTCTTT.

Here the CDR3 DNA reads TGTGCCAGCTCCCTTACCTTGGTGGGCAATCAGCCCCAGCATTTT. Translating it yields CASSLTLVGNQPQHF. The chain has TRBV6-5 and TRBJ1-5; no clear D gene. Germline V gene data show CDR1 as MNHEY and CDR2 as SVGAGI. The V end was cut by 8 bases, the J end by 2 bases, with 16 bases between. There are 15 residues in the CDR3.

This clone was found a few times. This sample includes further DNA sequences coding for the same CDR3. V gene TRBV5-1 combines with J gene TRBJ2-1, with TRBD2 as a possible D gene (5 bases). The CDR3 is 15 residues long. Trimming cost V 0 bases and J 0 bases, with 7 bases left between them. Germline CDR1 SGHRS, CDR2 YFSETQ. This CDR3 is CASSLVGSSYNEQFF. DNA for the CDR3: TGCGCCAGCAGCTTGGTGGGGAGCTCCTACAATGAGCAGTTCTTC.

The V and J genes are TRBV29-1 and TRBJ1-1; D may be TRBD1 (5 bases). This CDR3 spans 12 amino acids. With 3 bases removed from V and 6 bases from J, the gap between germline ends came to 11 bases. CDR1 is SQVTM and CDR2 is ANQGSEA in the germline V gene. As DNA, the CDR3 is TGCAGCGTTGAGCAGGGAAGGGCTGAAGCTTTCTTT. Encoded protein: CSVEQGRAEAFF. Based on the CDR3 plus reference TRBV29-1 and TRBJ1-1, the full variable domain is SAVISQKPSRDICQRGTSLTIQCQVDSQVTMMFWYRQQPGQSLTLIATANQGSEATYESGFVIDKFPISRPNLTFSTLTVSNMSPEDSSIYLCSVEQGRAEAFFGQGTRLTVV.

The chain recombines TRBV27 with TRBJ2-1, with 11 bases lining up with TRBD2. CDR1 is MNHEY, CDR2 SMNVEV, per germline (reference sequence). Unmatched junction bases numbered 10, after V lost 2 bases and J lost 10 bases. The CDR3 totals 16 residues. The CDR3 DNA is TGTGCCAGCAGTTTAGGGATAGCGGGAGGGCCCGGGGAGCAGTTCTTC. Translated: CASSLGIAGGPGEQFF.

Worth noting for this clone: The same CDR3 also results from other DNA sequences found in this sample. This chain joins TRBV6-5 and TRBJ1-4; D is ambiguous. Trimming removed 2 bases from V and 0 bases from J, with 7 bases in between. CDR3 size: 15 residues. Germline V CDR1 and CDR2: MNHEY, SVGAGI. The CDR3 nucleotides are TGTGCCAGCAGTTACGGGGTTGCAACTAATGAAAAACTGTTTTTT. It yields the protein CASSYGVATNEKLFF.

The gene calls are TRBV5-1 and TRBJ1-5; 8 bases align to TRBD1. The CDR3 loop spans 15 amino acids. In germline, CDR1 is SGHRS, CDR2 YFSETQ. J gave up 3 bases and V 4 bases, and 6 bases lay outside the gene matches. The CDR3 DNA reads TGCGCCAGCAGCCTGACAGGGGCCAACAATCAGCCCCAGCATTTT. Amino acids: CASSLTGANNQPQHF.

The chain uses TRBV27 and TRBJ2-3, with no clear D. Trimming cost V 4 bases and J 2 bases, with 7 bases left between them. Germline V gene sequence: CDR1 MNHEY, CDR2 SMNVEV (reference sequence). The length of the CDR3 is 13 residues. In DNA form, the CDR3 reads TGTGCCAGCAGTTCCCTATTCACAGATACGCAGTATTTT. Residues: CASSSLFTDTQYF.

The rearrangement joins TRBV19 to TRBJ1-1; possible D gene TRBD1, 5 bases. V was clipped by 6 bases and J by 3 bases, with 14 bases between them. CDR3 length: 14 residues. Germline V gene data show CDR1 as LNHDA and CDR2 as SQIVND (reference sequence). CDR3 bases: TGTGCCAGTAGACCGGGACGGCCAGACACTGAAGCTTTCTTT. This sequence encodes CASRPGRPDTEAFF.

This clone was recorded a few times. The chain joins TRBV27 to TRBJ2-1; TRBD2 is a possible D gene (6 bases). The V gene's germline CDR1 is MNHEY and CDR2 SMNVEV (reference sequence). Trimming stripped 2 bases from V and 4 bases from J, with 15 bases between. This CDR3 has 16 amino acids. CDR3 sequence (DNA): TGTGCCAGCAGTTTAGAGCCGGGAGTAAGGTACAATGAGCAGTTCTTC. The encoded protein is CASSLEPGVRYNEQFF.

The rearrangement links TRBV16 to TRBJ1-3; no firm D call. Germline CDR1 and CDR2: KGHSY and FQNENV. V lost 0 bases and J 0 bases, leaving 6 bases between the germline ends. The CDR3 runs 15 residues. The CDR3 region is CASSQSGSSGNTIYF. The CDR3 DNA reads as TGTGCCAGCAGCCAATCGGGGAGCTCTGGAAACACCATATATTTT.

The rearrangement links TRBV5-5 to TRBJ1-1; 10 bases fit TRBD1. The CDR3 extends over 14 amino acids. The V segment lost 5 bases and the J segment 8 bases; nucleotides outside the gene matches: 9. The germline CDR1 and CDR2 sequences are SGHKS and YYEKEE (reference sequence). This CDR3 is CASRRTGGSVEAFF. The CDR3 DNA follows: TGTGCCAGCAGGCGGACAGGGGGTAGTGTAGAAGCTTTCTTT.

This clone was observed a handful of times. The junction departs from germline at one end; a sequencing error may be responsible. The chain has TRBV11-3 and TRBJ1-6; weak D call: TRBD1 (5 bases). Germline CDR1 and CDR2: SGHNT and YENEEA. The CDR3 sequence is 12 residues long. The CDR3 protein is CASSSRPGRIYF. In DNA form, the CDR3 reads TGTGCCAGCAGCTCACGACCGGGACGGATCTACTTT. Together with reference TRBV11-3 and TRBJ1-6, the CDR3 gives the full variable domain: EAGVVQSPRYKIIEKKQPVAFWCNPISGHNTLYWYLQNLGQGPELLIRYENEEAVDDSQLPKDRFSAERLKGVDSTLKIQPAELGDSAVYLCASSSRPGRIYFGNGTRLTVT.

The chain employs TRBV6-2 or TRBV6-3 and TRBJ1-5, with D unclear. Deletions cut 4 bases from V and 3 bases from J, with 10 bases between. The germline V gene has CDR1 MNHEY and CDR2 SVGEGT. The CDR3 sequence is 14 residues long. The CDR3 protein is CASSFPTLNQPQHF. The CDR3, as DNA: TGTGCCAGCAGTTTCCCGACACTCAATCAGCCCCAGCATTTT.

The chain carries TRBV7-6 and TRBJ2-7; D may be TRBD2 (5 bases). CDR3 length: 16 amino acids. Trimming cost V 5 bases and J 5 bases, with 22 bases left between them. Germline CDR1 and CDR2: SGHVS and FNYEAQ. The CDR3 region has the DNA TGTGCCAGCAGCCCGACGGGGAAGCTTTGGGCGGACGAGCAGTACTTC. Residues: CASSPTGKLWADEQYF.